This is a list of T cell receptor beta chains from one sample in a study of low-dose radiotherapy and immunotherapy resistance in tumors. TCRdb passed the reads through MiXCR, listing each CDR3 protein once. This sample has around 57,000 distinct CDR3 sequences, with around a third found just once. Source: PBMCs, taken after low-dose radiotherapy plus immunotherapy. These receptors were obtained from a male donor with rectosigmoid adenocarcinoma. Each CDR3 is given with its conserved first and last residue. The D gene is left open where the match is weak. Expanded clones are given a class, and other clones once, few, many or no size at all.

d_gene	v_gene	abundance	j_gene	CDR3aa	CDR3nt
NA	TRBV12-3/TRBV12-4	many	TRBJ1-1	CASNWGVLTEAFF	TGTGCCAGCAATTGGGGGGTCTTAACTGAAGCTTTCTTT
NA	TRBV6-2/TRBV6-3	many	TRBJ2-7	CASRYRRTDRFNEQYF	TGTGCCAGCAGGTACCGAAGGACCGACCGTTTTAACGAGCAGTACTTC
NA	TRBV12-3/TRBV12-4	few	TRBJ1-4	CASSPTYSGKLFF	TGTGCCAGCAGTCCCACCTACAGCGGAAAACTGTTTTTT
NA	TRBV28	many	TRBJ2-7	CASSWFRGGSYEQYF	TGTGCCAGCAGTTGGTTCAGGGGCGGCTCCTACGAGCAGTACTTC
TRBD2	TRBV28	few	TRBJ2-3	CASTPAGLTTDTQYF	TGTGCCAGCACCCCAGCGGGACTAACCACAGATACGCAGTATTTT
NA	TRBV7-9	many	TRBJ2-3	CASSVAGADTQYF	TGTGCCAGCAGCGTCGCTGGGGCAGATACGCAGTATTTT
NA	TRBV27	many	TRBJ2-7	CASSLPAYEQYF	TGTGCCAGCAGTTTACCGGCCTACGAGCAGTACTTC
NA	TRBV30	NA	TRBJ2-5	CAWSNGGAVLSYF	TGTGCCTGGAGTAATGGTGGTGCCGTTTTAAGTTACTTC
TRBD1	TRBV11-2	NA	TRBJ2-7	CASSLLTGLSYEQYF	TGTGCCAGCAGCTTACTGACAGGGTTGTCCTACGAGCAGTACTTC
NA	TRBV28	NA	TRBJ2-7	CASSLMRGPTGEQYF	TGTGCCAGCAGTTTAATGAGGGGCCCAACGGGCGAGCAGTACTTC
NA	TRBV19	many	TRBJ2-3	CASSIYGGTDTQYF	TGTGCCAGTAGTATCTATGGGGGCACAGATACGCAGTATTTT
NA	TRBV6-1	medium-sized	TRBJ1-2	CASSRTENYGYTF	TGTGCCAGCAGCCGTACAGAGAACTATGGCTACACCTTC
TRBD2	TRBV6-2/TRBV6-3	NA	TRBJ2-1	CASSRRGTSGDNEQFF	TGTGCCAGCAGTAGACGTGGGACTAGCGGCGACAATGAGCAGTTCTTC
TRBD1	TRBV12-3/TRBV12-4	many	TRBJ2-6	CASSPGQGASGANVLTF	TGTGCCAGCAGCCCCGGACAGGGGGCGTCTGGGGCCAACGTCCTGACTTTC
TRBD1	TRBV25-1	many	TRBJ1-2	CASSEPGQGDYGYTF	TGTGCCAGCAGTGAACCGGGACAGGGGGACTATGGCTACACCTTC
TRBD2	TRBV11-3	many	TRBJ2-1	CASSLEAGAYNEQFF	TGTGCCAGCAGCTTAGAGGCGGGAGCCTACAATGAGCAGTTCTTC
TRBD1	TRBV15	many	TRBJ2-6	CATTSGTGRGSGANVLTF	TGTGCCACCACCTCCGGGACAGGCAGGGGCTCTGGGGCCAACGTCCTGACTTTC
TRBD2	TRBV6-4	many	TRBJ2-1	CASSDRTSGEQFF	TGTGCCAGCAGTGATCGGACTAGCGGGGAGCAGTTCTTC
NA	TRBV28	few	TRBJ2-1	CASRGLQNYNEQFF	TGTGCCAGCAGAGGCCTGCAAAACTACAATGAGCAGTTCTTC
NA	TRBV5-1	NA	TRBJ2-1	CASSLGSMEFF	TGCGCCAGCAGCTTGGGGAGTATGGAGTTCTTC
NA	TRBV11-2	many	TRBJ1-3	CASSFAPSGNTIYF	TGTGCCAGCAGCTTCGCCCCCTCTGGAAACACCATATATTTT
NA	TRBV29-1	many	TRBJ1-1	CSVAEGVDTEAFF	TGCAGCGTTGCTGAGGGTGTGGACACTGAAGCTTTCTTT
TRBD1	TRBV11-2	many	TRBJ2-7	CASSLQGAGPPSSYEQYF	TGTGCCAGCAGCTTACAGGGGGCGGGCCCCCCGAGCTCCTACGAGCAGTACTTC
TRBD2	TRBV12-3/TRBV12-4	NA	TRBJ2-3	CASIFGREGGTQYF	TGTGCCAGCATCTTTGGGCGGGAGGGTGGTACGCAGTATTTT
NA	TRBV12-3/TRBV12-4	NA	TRBJ2-3	CASSLAQKTDTQYF	TGTGCCAGCAGTTTAGCGCAGAAGACAGATACGCAGTATTTT
NA	TRBV14	few	TRBJ2-7	CASSQDHGGLREQYF	TGTGCCAGCAGCCAAGATCACGGGGGTTTGAGGGAGCAGTACTTC
NA	TRBV7-3	many	TRBJ2-7	CASSPPYSYEQYF	TGTGCCAGCAGCCCACCCTACTCCTACGAGCAGTACTTC